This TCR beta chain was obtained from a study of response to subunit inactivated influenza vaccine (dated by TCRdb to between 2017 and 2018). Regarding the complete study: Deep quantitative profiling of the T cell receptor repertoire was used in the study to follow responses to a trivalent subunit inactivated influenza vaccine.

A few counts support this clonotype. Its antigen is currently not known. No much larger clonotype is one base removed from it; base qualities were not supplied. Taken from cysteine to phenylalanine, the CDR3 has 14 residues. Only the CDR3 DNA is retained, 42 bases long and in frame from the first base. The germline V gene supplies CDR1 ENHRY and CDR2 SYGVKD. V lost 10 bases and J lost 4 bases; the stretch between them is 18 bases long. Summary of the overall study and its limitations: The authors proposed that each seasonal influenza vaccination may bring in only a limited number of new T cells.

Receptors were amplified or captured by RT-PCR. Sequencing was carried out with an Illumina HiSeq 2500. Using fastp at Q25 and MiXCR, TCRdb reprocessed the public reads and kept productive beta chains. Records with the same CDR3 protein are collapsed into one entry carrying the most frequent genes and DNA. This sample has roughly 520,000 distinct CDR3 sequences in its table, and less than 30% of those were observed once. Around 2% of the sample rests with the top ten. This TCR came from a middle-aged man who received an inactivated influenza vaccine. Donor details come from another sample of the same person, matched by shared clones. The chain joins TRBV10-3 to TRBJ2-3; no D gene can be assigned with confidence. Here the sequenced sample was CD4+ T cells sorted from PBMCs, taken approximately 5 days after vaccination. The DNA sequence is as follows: TGTGCCACCTCAGGACCCAACAGCCCAGATACGCAGTATTTT. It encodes CATSGPNSPDTQYF.